The 17 T cell receptor beta chains reported below all come from one sample, sequenced in a study of cytomegalovirus exposure and HLA in healthy donors. In the PCR, 60 Vbeta and 13 Jbeta primers were used. Only in-frame clones appear in the TCRdb table, and some are missing; sequencing was by immunoSEQ multiplex PCR. The sample consists of about 100,000 clones, 84% of them appearing once. Sequencing used PBMCs. The receptors shown here come from a woman between 18 and 30 years old in good health and CMV-seronegative.

This clone has a single count. J is TRBJ1-6 and V is TRBV7-2, with 7 bases that match TRBD1. The germline gives CDR1 SGHTA, CDR2 FQGNSA. Trimming took 3 bases from V and 9 from J; bases not matched to a gene: 11. The CDR3 has 16 amino acids. The CDR3 sequence: CASSFDPGTAGSPLHF. In DNA form, the CDR3 reads TGTGCCAGCAGCTTCGACCCCGGGACAGCTGGTTCACCCCTCCACTTT. Variable domain in full (rest from reference TRBV7-2 and TRBJ1-6): GAGVSQSPSNKVTEKGKDVELRCDPISGHTALYWYRQSLGQGLEFLIYFQGNSAPDKSGLPSDRFSAERTGGSVSTLTIQRTQQEDSAVYLCASSFDPGTAGSPLHFGNGTRLTVT.

This chain links TRBV4-3 with TRBJ2-5; 7 bases are a match to TRBD2. Trimming removed 2 bases from V and 2 bases from J; junction bases left unmatched: 5. Per the germline V gene, CDR1 is LGHNA and CDR2 is YSLEER. The CDR3 is 15 residues long. The CDR3 DNA reads TGCGCCAGCAGCCAAACTGGACTAGAGCAAGAGACCCAGTACTTC. Its translation is CASSQTGLEQETQYF.

The chain recombines TRBV6-1 with TRBJ2-7; possibly TRBD2 for D (6 bases). With 4 bases removed from V and 2 bases from J, the gap between germline ends came to 15 bases. CDR1 and CDR2 (germline): MNHNS, SASEGT. There are 15 residues in the CDR3. This CDR3 is CASSASGTPTYEQYF. CDR3 nucleotides: TGTGCCAGCAGTGCCTCCGGGACTCCAACCTACGAGCAGTACTTC.

J is TRBJ1-5 and V is TRBV15; D unclear. Germline CDR1 reads LNHNV; CDR2 reads YYDKDF (reference sequence). With 3 bases removed from V and 3 bases from J, the gap between germline ends came to 9 bases. The CDR3 sequence is 14 residues long. Here the CDR3 DNA reads TGTGCCACCAGCAGGTCACAGTTCAATCAGCCCCAGCATTTT. Translation: CATSRSQFNQPQHF.

This sequence joins TRBV11-2 and TRBJ2-7; weak D call: TRBD2 (5 bases). Per germline, CDR1 SGHAT and CDR2 FQNNGV. V was cut by 3 bases and J by 0 bases, with 12 bases left in between. This CDR3 region has 15 residues. CDR3 in DNA: TGTGCCAGCAGCTTTTTCGGGGATAGCTCCTACGAGCAGTACTTC. Amino acids: CASSFFGDSSYEQYF.

The rearrangement uses TRBV7-2 and TRBJ2-4; a weak D match, TRBD1 (6 bases). The length of the CDR3 is 14 residues. Germline values: CDR1 SGHTA, CDR2 FQGNSA. V was shortened by 1 base and J by 6 bases, with 10 bases between the two germline ends. This CDR3 reads CASSLVIGGNIQYF. The CDR3 DNA sequence: TGTGCCAGCAGCTTAGTAATAGGGGGAAACATTCAGTACTTC. The full variable domain, in which reference TRBV7-2 and TRBJ2-4 provide the parts outside the CDR3, is GAGVSQSPSNKVTEKGKDVELRCDPISGHTALYWYRQSLGQGLEFLIYFQGNSAPDKSGLPSDRFSAERTGGSVSTLTIQRTQQEDSAVYLCASSLVIGGNIQYFGAGTRLSVL.

The V and J genes are TRBV4-2 and TRBJ2-3; D is perhaps TRBD2 (6 bases). Deletions cut 0 bases from V and 2 bases from J, with 18 bases between. Germline-derived CDR1 and CDR2 are LGHNA and YNFKEQ. This CDR3 comprises 18 residues. The CDR3, as DNA: TGTGCCAGCAGCCAAGAGGTAACTTGGCGGGACCCCACAGATACGCAGTATTTT. Encoded protein: CASSQEVTWRDPTDTQYF.

This clone was observed once. The rearrangement uses TRBV27 and TRBJ2-3; TRBD2 aligns across 12 bases. The CDR3 covers 18 residues. The V segment lost 4 bases and the J segment 3 bases; nucleotides outside the gene matches: 11. CDR1 is MNHEY and CDR2 is SMNVEV in the germline V gene (reference sequence). The CDR3 nucleotides read TGTGCCAGCAGTTCCCTAGCGGGAGGGTTTATTTGGACAGATACGCAGTATTTT. Translation gives CASSSLAGGFIWTDTQYF.

The chain is built from TRBV11-2 and TRBJ2-5; 9 bases are shared with TRBD2. The J segment lost 1 base and the V segment lost 1 base, leaving 7 bases of the junction unmatched. This CDR3 region has 17 residues. Germline CDR1 is SGHAT and CDR2 is FQNNGV. This chain's CDR3 is CASSLGWIAGAQETQYF. The CDR3 nucleotides read TGTGCCAGCAGCTTAGGATGGATAGCGGGGGCCCAAGAGACCCAGTACTTC.

J is TRBJ2-3 and V is TRBV30, with a possible D match to TRBD2 (6 bases). Deletions cut 4 bases from V and 0 bases from J, with 8 bases between. The CDR3 spans 13 residues. The germline V gene has CDR1 GTSNPN and CDR2 SVGIG (reference sequence). CDR3 residues: CAWIRESTDTQYF. The CDR3 bases are TGTGCCTGGATACGGGAGAGCACAGATACGCAGTATTTT.

J is TRBJ2-3 and V is TRBV6-5, with 9 nucleotides matching TRBD1. This CDR3 has 15 residues. J was trimmed by 0 bases and V by 7 bases; bases with no gene match: 5. Germline values: CDR1 MNHEY, CDR2 SVGAGI. The CDR3 nucleotides read TGTGCCAGCACCTACAGGGGGCAGAGCACAGATACGCAGTATTTT. This codes for CASTYRGQSTDTQYF.

This chain joins TRBV5-1 and TRBJ2-5; the match to TRBD1 covers 7 bases. Germline values: CDR1 SGHRS, CDR2 YFSETQ. The CDR3 runs 15 residues. The junction had 7 bases not matched to a gene; V was cut back by 3 bases and J by 2 bases. The CDR3 loop reads CASSSDRTLQETQYF. The CDR3 DNA is TGCGCCAGCAGCTCGGACAGGACCCTTCAAGAGACCCAGTACTTC.

This clone has just a few counts. This sample includes further DNA sequences coding for the same CDR3. The chain combines TRBV6-1 with TRBJ1-1, with D hard to call. The germline V and J ends were trimmed by 6 bases and 1 base, with 9 bases remaining between them. Germline V CDR1 and CDR2: MNHNS, SASEGT. The CDR3 extends over 13 amino acids. The CDR3 DNA sequence: TGTGCCAGCAGCGAACGCGAGAACACTGAAGCTTTCTTT. Protein sequence: CASSERENTEAFF.

The V call is TRBV27, the J call TRBJ1-4; D unclear. Trimming took off 6 bases at V and 6 bases at J, with 14 bases between the two ends. In germline, CDR1 is MNHEY, CDR2 SMNVEV (reference sequence). There are 14 residues in the CDR3. The DNA for the CDR3 is TGTGCCAGCAGCTCGATAGTAGCCGATGAAAAACTGTTTTTT. Translated: CASSSIVADEKLFF.

The chain employs TRBV29-1 and TRBJ2-2, with a weak D call TRBD2 (5 bases). Germline V lookup: CDR1 SQVTM, CDR2 ANQGSEA. There are 13 residues in the CDR3. V lost 5 bases and J 1 base, leaving 8 bases between the germline ends. The CDR3 protein is CSVPEENTGELFF. The CDR3 bases are TGCAGCGTTCCGGAGGAGAACACCGGGGAGCTGTTTTTT.

The V gene is TRBV7-9, the J gene TRBJ2-1; 9 nucleotides align to TRBD2. Germline V gene sequence: CDR1 SEHNR, CDR2 FQNEAQ (reference sequence). The CDR3 has 17 amino acids. Trimming took 2 bases from V and 1 from J; bases not matched to a gene: 6. The CDR3 region has the DNA TGTGCCAGCAGCTTACGCGGGGGGGCAAGTTCCTACAATGAGCAGTTCTTC. Translation: CASSLRGGASSYNEQFF.

V usage is TRBV27 and J usage is TRBJ2-7; 7 nucleotides align to TRBD1. V lost 6 bases, J lost 1 base, and 3 bases stayed unmatched. Germline CDR1 reads MNHEY; CDR2 reads SMNVEV (reference sequence). This CDR3 has 13 amino acids. The CDR3 DNA reads TGTGCCAGCAGGGACAGGTGGTCCTACGAGCAGTACTTC. This codes for CASRDRWSYEQYF.